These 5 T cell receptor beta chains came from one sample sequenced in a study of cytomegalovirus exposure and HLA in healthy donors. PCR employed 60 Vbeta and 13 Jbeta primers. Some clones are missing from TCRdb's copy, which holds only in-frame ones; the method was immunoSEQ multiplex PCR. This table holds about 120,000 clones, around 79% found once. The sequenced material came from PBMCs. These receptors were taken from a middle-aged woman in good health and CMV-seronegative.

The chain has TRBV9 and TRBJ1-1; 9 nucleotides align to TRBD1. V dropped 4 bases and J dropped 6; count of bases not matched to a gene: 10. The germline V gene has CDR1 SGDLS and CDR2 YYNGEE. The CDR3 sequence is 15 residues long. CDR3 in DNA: TGTGCCAGCAGCCCCTGGACAGGGGTTCCCTCTGAAGCTTTCTTT. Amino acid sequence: CASSPWTGVPSEAFF.

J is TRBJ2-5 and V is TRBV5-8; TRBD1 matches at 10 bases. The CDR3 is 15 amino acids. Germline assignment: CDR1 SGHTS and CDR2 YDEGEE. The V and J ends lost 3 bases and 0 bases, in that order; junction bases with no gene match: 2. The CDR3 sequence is CASSSGTGDQETQYF. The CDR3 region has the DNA TGTGCCAGCAGCTCCGGGACAGGGGACCAAGAGACCCAGTACTTC.

The CDR3 loop is CASSPIWSTGGSTEAFF. In DNA form, the CDR3 reads TGTGCCAGCTCACCGATTTGGTCCACGGGCGGGAGCACTGAAGCTTTCTTT. V usage is TRBV18 and J usage is TRBJ1-1; D not certain. The CDR3 has 17 residues. V was cut by 3 bases and J by 4 bases, with 21 bases left in between. Per germline, CDR1 KGHSH and CDR2 LQKENI.

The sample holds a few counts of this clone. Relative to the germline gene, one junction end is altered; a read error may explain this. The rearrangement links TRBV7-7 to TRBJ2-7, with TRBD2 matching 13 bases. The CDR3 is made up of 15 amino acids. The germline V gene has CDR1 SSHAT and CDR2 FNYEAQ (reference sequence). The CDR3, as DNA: TGTGCTAGCAGCCGACTAGCGGGAGGCTCCTACGAGCAGTACTTC. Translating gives CASSRLAGGSYEQYF.

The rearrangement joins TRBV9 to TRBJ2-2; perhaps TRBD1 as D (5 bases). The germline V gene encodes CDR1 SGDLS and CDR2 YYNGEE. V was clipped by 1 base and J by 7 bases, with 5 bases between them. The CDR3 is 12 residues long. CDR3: CASSVQGGELFF. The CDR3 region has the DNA TGTGCCAGCAGCGTACAGGGCGGGGAGCTGTTTTTT.